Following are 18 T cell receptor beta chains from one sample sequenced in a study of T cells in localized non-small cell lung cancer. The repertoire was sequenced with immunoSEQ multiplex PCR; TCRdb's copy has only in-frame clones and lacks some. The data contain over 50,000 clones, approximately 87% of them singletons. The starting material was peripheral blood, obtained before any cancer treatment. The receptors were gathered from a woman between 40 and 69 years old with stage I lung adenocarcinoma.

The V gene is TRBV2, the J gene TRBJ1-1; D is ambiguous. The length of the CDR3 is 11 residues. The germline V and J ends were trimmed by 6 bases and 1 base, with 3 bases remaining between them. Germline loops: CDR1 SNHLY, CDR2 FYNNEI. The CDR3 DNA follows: TGTGCCAGCAGACAGAACACTGAAGCTTTCTTT. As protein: CASRQNTEAFF.

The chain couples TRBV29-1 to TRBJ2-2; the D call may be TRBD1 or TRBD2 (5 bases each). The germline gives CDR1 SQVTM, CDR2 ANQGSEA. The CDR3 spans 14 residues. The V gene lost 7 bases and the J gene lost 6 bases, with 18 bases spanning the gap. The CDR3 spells CSASTGTAAGELFF. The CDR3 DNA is TGCAGCGCTTCCACCGGGACCGCTGCCGGGGAGCTGTTTTTT.

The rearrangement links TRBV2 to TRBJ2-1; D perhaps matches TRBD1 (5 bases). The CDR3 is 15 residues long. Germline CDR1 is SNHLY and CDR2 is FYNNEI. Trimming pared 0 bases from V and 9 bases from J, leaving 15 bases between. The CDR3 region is CASSEAGQGRGEQFF. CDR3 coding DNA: TGTGCCAGCAGTGAAGCCGGGCAGGGAAGGGGTGAGCAGTTCTTC.

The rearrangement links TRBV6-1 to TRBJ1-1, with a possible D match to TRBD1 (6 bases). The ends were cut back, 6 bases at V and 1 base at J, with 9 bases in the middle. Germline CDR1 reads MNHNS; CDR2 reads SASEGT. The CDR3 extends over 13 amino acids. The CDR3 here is CASRRTENTEAFF. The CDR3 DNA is TGTGCCAGCAGGCGGACAGAGAACACTGAAGCTTTCTTT.

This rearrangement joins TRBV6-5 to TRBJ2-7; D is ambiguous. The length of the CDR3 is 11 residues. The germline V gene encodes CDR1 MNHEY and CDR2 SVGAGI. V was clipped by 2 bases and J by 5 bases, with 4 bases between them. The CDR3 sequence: CASSYMDEQYF. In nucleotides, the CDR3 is TGTGCCAGCAGTTACATGGACGAGCAGTACTTC.

Here the CDR3 DNA reads TGCGCCAGCAGCAACCAGGACAGGGGCGAGCAGTACTTC. Translating it yields CASSNQDRGEQYF. V gene TRBV5-1 combines with J gene TRBJ2-7; TRBD1 matches 9 bases. Germline loops: CDR1 SGHRS, CDR2 YFSETQ. J lost 6 bases, V lost 4 bases, and 5 bases had no gene match. This CDR3 contains 13 residues.

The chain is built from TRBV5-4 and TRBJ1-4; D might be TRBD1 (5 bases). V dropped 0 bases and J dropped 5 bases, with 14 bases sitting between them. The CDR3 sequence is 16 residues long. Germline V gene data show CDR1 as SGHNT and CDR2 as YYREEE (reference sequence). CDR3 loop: CASSLDGAVGNEKLFF. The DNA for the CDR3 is TGTGCCAGCAGCTTGGACGGGGCCGTGGGGAATGAAAAACTGTTTTTT. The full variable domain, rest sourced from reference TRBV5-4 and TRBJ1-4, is ETGVTQSPTHLIKTRGQQVTLRCSSQSGHNTVSWYQQALGQGPQFIFQYYREEENGRGNFPPRFSGLQFPNYSSELNVNALELDDSALYLCASSLDGAVGNEKLFFGSGTQLSVL.

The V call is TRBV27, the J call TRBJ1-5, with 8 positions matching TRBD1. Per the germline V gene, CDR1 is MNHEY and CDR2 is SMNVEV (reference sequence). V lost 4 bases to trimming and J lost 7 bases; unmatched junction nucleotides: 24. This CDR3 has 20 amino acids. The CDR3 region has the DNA TGTGCCAGCAGTTCTTATCACAAAGTTTCCGGGACAGGTGGAGGCCAGCCCCAGCATTTT. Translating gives CASSSYHKVSGTGGGQPQHF.

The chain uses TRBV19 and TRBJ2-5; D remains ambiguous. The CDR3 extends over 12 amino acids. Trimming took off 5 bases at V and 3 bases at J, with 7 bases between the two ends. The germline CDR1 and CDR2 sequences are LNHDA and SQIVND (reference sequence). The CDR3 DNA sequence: TGTGCCAGTAGTGTGAACGAAGAGACCCAGTACTTC. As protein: CASSVNEETQYF.

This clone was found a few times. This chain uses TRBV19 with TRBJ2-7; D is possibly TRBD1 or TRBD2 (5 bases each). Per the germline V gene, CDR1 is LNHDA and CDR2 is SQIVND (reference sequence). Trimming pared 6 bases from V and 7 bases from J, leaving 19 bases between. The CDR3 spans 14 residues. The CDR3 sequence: CASRSGTIAREQYF. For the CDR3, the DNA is TGTGCCAGTAGATCCGGGACGATAGCGAGGGAGCAGTACTTC.

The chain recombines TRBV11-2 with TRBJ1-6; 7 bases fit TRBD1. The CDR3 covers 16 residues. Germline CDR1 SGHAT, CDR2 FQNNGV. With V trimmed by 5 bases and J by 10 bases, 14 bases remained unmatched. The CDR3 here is CASSLTRTGSYSPLHF. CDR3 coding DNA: TGTGCCAGCAGCCTAACGAGGACAGGATCCTACTCACCCCTCCACTTT.

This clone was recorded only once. The CDR3 is CASRTTGGSTEAFF. The CDR3 DNA reads as TGTGCCAGCAGGACAACAGGGGGTTCCACTGAAGCTTTCTTT. The chain has TRBV28 and TRBJ1-1, with 8 bases identical to TRBD1. Trimming cost V 6 bases and J 4 bases; bases outside gene matches: 7. The length of the CDR3 is 14 residues. Germline loops: CDR1 MDHEN, CDR2 SYDVKM.

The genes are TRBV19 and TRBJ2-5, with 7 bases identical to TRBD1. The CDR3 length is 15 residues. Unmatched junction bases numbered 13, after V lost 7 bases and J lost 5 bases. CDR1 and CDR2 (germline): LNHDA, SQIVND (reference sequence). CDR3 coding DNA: TGTGCCAGTATCGACAGGGCTGGGGGATACGAGACCCAGTACTTC. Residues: CASIDRAGGYETQYF.

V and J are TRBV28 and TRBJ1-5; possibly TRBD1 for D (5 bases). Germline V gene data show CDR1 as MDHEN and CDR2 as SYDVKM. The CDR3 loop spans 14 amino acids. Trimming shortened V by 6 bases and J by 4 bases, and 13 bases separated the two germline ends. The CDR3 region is CASSLPSGNQPQHF. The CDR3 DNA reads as TGTGCCAGCAGCCTCCCTTCAGGGAATCAGCCCCAGCATTTT. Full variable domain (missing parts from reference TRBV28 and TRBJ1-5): DVKVTQSSRYLVKRTGEKVFLECVQDMDHENMFWYRQDPGLGLRLIYFSYDVKMKEKGDIPEGYSVSREKKERFSLILESASTNQTSMYLCASSLPSGNQPQHFGDGTRLSIL.

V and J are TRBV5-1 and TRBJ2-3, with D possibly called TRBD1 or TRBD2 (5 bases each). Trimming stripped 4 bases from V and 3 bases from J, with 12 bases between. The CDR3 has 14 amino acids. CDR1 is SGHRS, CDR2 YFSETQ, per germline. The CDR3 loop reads CASSGGNPTDTQYF. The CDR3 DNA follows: TGCGCCAGCAGCGGGGGTAACCCAACAGATACGCAGTATTTT.

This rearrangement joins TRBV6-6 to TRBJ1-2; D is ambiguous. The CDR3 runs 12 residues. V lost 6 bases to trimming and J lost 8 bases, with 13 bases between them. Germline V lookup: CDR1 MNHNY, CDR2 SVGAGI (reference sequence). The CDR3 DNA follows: TGTGCCAGCAGCGGTGGGGAATTCGGCTACACCTTC. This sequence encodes CASSGGEFGYTF.

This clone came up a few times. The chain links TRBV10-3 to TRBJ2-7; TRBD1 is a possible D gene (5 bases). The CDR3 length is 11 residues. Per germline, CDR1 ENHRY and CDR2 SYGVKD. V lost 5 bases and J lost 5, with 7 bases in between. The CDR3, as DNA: TGTGCCATCAGTTCGACAGACGAGCAGTACTTC. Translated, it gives CAISSTDEQYF.

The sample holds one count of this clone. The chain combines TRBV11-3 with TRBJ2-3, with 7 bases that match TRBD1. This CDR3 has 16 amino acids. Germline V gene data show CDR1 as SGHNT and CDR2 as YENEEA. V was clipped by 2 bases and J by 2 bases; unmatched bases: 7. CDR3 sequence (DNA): TGTGCCAGCAGCTTACGTGGGCAGGGGGTCACAGATACGCAGTATTTT. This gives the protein CASSLRGQGVTDTQYF.